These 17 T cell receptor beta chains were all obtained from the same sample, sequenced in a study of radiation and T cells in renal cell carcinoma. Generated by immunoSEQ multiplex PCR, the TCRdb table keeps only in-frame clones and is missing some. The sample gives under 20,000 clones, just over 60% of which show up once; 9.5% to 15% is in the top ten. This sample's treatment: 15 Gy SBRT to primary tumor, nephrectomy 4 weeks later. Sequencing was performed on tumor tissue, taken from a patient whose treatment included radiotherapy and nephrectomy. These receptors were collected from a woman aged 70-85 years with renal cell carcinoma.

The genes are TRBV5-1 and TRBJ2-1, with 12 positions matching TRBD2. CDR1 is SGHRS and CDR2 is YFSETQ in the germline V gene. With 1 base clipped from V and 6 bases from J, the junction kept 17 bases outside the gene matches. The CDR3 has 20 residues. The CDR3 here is CASSLPSGGAARINLNEQFF. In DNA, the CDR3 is TGCGCCAGCAGCTTGCCTAGCGGGGGGGCCGCAAGGATAAACCTCAATGAGCAGTTCTTC.

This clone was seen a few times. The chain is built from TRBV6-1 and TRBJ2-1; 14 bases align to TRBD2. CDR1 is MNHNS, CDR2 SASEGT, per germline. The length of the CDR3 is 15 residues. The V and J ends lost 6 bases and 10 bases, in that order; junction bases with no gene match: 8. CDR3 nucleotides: TGTGCCAGCAGGATGACTAGCGGGGGGGCCCGGGAGCAGTTCTTC. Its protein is CASRMTSGGAREQFF.

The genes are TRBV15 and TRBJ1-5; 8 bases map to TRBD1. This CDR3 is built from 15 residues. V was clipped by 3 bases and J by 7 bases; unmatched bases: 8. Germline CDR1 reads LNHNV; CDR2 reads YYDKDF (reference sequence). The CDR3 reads CATSSFGQGSQPQHF. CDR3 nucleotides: TGTGCCACCAGCAGTTTCGGACAGGGTAGCCAGCCCCAGCATTTT.

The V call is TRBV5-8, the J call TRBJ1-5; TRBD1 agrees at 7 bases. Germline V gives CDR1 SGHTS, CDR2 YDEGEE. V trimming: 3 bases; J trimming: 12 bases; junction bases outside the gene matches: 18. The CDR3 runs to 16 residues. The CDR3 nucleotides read TGTGCCAGCAGCTCCGGGACGGGACAGAAGGTGCTGGGCCAGCATTTT. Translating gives CASSSGTGQKVLGQHF.

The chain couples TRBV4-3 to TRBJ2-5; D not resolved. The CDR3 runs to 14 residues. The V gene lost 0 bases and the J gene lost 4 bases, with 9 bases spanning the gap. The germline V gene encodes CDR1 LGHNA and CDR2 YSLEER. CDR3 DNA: TGCGCCAGCAGCCAAGAAATAGGGCGAGAGACCCAGTACTTC. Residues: CASSQEIGRETQYF.

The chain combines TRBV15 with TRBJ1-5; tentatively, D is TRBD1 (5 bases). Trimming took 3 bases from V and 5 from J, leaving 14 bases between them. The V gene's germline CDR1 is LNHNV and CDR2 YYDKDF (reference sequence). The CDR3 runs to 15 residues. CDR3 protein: CATSSPGRVYQPQHF. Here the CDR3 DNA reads TGTGCCACCAGCAGTCCAGGGAGGGTTTATCAGCCCCAGCATTTT.

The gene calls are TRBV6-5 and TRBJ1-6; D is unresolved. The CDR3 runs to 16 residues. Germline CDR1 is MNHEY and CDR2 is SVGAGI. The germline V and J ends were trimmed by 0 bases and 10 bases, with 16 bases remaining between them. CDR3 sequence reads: CASSYSGVGFGSPLHF. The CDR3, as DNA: TGTGCCAGCAGTTACTCCGGGGTGGGGTTTGGATCACCCCTCCACTTT.

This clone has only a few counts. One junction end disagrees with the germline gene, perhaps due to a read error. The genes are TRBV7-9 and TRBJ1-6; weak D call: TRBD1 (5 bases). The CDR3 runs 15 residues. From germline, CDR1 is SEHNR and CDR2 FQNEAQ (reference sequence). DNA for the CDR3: TGTGCCAGAAGCTTAGGGGCCAGCGAGAATTCACCCCTCCACTTT. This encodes CARSLGASENSPLHF.

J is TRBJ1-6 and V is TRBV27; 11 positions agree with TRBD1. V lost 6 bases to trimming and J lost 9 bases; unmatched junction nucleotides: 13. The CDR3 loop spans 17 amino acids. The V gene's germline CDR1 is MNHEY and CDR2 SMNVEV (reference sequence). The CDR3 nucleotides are TGTGCCAGCAGCCCCGGAGTCTTGGGGACAGGGGGTTCACCCCTCCACTTT. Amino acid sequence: CASSPGVLGTGGSPLHF.

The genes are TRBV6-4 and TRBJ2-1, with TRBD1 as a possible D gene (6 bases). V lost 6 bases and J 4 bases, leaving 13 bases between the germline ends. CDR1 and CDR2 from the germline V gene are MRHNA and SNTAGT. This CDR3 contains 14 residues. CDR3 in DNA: TGTGCCAGCAGCCCCCAGGGGAGTTACAATGAGCAGTTCTTC. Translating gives CASSPQGSYNEQFF.

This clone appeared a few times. The CDR3 region has the DNA TGTGCCAGCAGTTCAGGGGGTAGCAATCAGCCCCAGCATTTT. Amino acid sequence: CASSSGGSNQPQHF. This chain connects TRBV6-5 to TRBJ1-5; TRBD1 matches 7 bases. CDR1 MNHEY and CDR2 SVGAGI come from the germline V gene. The CDR3 has 14 residues. Trimming cost V 4 bases and J 0 bases; bases outside gene matches: 0.

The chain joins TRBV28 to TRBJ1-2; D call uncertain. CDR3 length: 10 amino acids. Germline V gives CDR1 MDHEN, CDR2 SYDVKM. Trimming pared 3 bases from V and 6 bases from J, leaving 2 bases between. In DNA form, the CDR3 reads TGTGCCAGCAGTTTCCATGGCTACACCTTC. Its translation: CASSFHGYTF.

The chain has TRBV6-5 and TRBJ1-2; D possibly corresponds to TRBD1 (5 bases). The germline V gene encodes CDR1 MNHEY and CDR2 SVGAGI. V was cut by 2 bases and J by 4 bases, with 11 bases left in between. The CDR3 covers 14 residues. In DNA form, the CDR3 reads TGTGCCAGCAGTTACGGGGACGCAACCTATGGCTACACCTTC. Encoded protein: CASSYGDATYGYTF.

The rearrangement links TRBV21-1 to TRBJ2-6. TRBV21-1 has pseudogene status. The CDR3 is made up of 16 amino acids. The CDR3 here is CASRFYQQSRANVLTF. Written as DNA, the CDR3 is TGTGCCAGCAGATTCTATCAACAAAGTCGGGCCAACGTCCTGACTTTC.

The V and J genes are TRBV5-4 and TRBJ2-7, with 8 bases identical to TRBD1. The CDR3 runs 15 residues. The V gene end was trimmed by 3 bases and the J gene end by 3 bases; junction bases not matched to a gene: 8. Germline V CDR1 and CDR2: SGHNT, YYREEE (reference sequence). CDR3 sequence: CASSSTGGSLYEQYF. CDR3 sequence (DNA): TGTGCCAGCAGCTCTACAGGGGGATCCCTCTACGAGCAGTACTTC.

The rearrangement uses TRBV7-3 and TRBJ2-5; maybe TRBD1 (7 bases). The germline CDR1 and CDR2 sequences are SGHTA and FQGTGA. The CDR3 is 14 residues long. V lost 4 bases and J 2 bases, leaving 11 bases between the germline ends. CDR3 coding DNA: TGTGCCAGCAGCTCCGCAGGGGGGCAAGAGACCCAGTACTTC. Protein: CASSSAGGQETQYF.

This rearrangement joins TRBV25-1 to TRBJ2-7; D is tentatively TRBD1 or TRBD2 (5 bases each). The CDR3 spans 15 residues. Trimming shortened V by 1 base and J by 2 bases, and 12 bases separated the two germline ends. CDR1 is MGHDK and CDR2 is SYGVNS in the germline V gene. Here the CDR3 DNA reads TGTGCCAGCAGTGAATTCCGGGACGGGCCCTACGAGCAGTACTTC. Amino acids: CASSEFRDGPYEQYF.